These 22 T cell receptor beta chains were sequenced from one sample in a study of cytomegalovirus exposure and HLA in healthy donors. 60 Vbeta and 13 Jbeta primers were used in PCR. Profiling relied on immunoSEQ multiplex PCR, and the TCRdb table lists in-frame clones only, not all of them. The sample lists about 140,000 clones; around three quarters were seen once. The sample comprised PBMCs. The source of these receptors is a woman aged 18-29 years in good health and CMV-seropositive.

The chain joins TRBV5-6 to TRBJ1-4; 9 bases map to TRBD1. The CDR3 is 17 residues long. Looked up from germline, CDR1 is SGHDT and CDR2 is YYEEEE. V dropped 5 bases and J dropped 4; count of bases not matched to a gene: 12. The DNA of the CDR3 is TGTGCCAGCAGTTCTACAGGGGGCGGCCTCCTTAATGAAAAACTGTTTTTT. It encodes CASSSTGGGLLNEKLFF.

This clone was observed once. The chain joins TRBV2 to TRBJ1-3; weak D call: TRBD1 (5 bases). Trimming cost V 5 bases and J 4 bases, with 9 bases left between them. Germline CDR1 and CDR2: SNHLY and FYNNEI. This CDR3 contains 13 residues. CDR3 amino acids: CASSTGAGNTIYF. For the CDR3, the DNA is TGTGCCAGCAGTACAGGAGCGGGAAACACCATATATTTT.

J is TRBJ2-4 and V is TRBV6-6, with a tentative D call TRBD1 (6 bases). Germline V CDR1 and CDR2: MNHNY, SVGAGI (reference sequence). The CDR3 consists of 15 residues. V lost 5 bases and J 5 bases, leaving 16 bases between the germline ends. Here the CDR3 reads CASSLHRGWENIQYF. The CDR3, as DNA: TGTGCCAGCAGTCTCCATAGGGGGTGGGAAAACATTCAGTACTTC.

This chain joins TRBV5-1 and TRBJ2-5; TRBD2 matches 10 bases. Germline V gene data show CDR1 as SGHRS and CDR2 as YFSETQ. V gave up 0 bases and J gave up 2 bases; unmatched junction bases: 7. The CDR3 has 17 amino acids. CDR3 in amino acids: CASSLGLAGRRQETQYF. CDR3 DNA sequence: TGCGCCAGCAGCTTGGGACTAGCGGGTCGAAGGCAAGAGACCCAGTACTTC.

The count of this clone is one. The CDR3 is CASSQPDSGNTIYF. CDR3 sequence (DNA): TGTGCCAGCAGCCAACCAGACTCTGGAAACACCATATATTTT. The V call is TRBV13, the J call TRBJ1-3; D gene unclear. V lost 5 bases, J lost 0 bases, and 8 bases lay in between. The CDR3 runs to 14 residues. Germline-derived CDR1 and CDR2 are PRHDT and FYEKMQ (reference sequence).

This clone is a singleton in its sample. V gene TRBV13 combines with J gene TRBJ2-2; unclear D gene. This CDR3 has 12 amino acids. Germline assignment: CDR1 PRHDT and CDR2 FYEKMQ (reference sequence). The V end lost 3 bases, the J end lost 8 bases, and 7 bases lay between the germline ends. Here the CDR3 DNA reads TGTGCCAGCAGCTTCCCTAAGGGGGAGCTGTTTTTT. It is translated as CASSFPKGELFF.

Details on this clone: This same CDR3 is encoded by further DNA sequences in the sample. CDR3 DNA sequence: TGTGCCAGCAGCTTAGGGAGGGGATGGGTCGAGCAGTACTTC. Translated: CASSLGRGWVEQYF. V and J are TRBV7-9 and TRBJ2-7; the D gene is possibly TRBD2 (6 bases). V shed 1 base and J shed 6 bases, with 13 bases lying between them. This CDR3 region has 14 residues. CDR1 SEHNR and CDR2 FQNEAQ come from the germline V gene (reference sequence).

This clone was seen just once. This chain links TRBV27 with TRBJ1-5; D perhaps matches TRBD1 (6 bases). The CDR3 is 15 amino acids. Trimming took off 3 bases at V and 3 bases at J, with 12 bases between the two ends. From germline, CDR1 is MNHEY and CDR2 SMNVEV (reference sequence). CDR3 nucleotide sequence: TGTGCCAGCAGTTTGGCCGGACAGTCCAATCAGCCCCAGCATTTT. Translating gives CASSLAGQSNQPQHF.

The rearrangement links TRBV10-3 to TRBJ1-1; 7 bases fit TRBD1. This CDR3 is built from 13 residues. The junction had 2 bases not matched to a gene; V was cut back by 4 bases and J by 3 bases. CDR1 is ENHRY and CDR2 is SYGVKD in the germline V gene. The CDR3 protein is CAISATGYTEAFF. The CDR3 DNA reads as TGTGCCATCAGTGCGACAGGGTACACTGAAGCTTTCTTT.

As regards this clone: Mismatch with germline at one junction end may stem from a read error. This sequence joins TRBV7-9 and TRBJ2-5; no clear D gene. The CDR3 has 12 amino acids. CDR1 is SEHNR, CDR2 FQNEAQ, per germline (reference sequence). The CDR3 loop reads CSSSPTWETQYF. The CDR3 coding sequence is TGTTCCAGCAGCCCTACGTGGGAGACCCAGTACTTC. The full variable domain, in which reference TRBV7-9 and TRBJ2-5 provide the parts outside the CDR3, is DTGVSQNPRHKITKRGQNVTFRCDPISEHNRLYWYRQTLGQGPEFLTYFQNEAQLEKSRLLSDRFSAERPKGSFSTLEIQRTEQGDSAMYLCSSSPTWETQYFGPGTRLLVL.

The chain has TRBV19 and TRBJ1-3; 10 nucleotides line up with TRBD1. The CDR3 consists of 17 residues. J was trimmed by 0 bases and V by 3 bases; bases with no gene match: 5. Germline-derived CDR1 and CDR2 are LNHDA and SQIVND (reference sequence). The CDR3 bases are TGTGCCAGTAGTATCGGGACAGGGGCGTTCTCTGGAAACACCATATATTTT. This translates into CASSIGTGAFSGNTIYF.

The CDR3 DNA is TGCGCCAGCAGTGAGTTTCGACAGGGGGCTAACATTCAGTACTTC. Residues: CASSEFRQGANIQYF. The chain links TRBV10-1 to TRBJ2-4; 10 bases agree with TRBD1. The ends lost 1 base at V and 7 bases at J; junction bases unmatched: 4. The CDR3 has 15 residues. Germline CDR1 reads WNHNN; CDR2 reads SYGVQD (reference sequence).

CDR3 protein: CSVVQPGGITPGINNEQFF. The CDR3, as DNA: TGCAGCGTTGTTCAACCGGGGGGGATAACGCCTGGTATAAACAATGAGCAGTTCTTC. The chain carries TRBV29-1 and TRBJ2-1; 8 bases fit TRBD2. Germline CDR1 is SQVTM and CDR2 is ANQGSEA. V shed 4 bases, J shed 5 bases, and the junction held 22 bases outside the gene matches. The CDR3 length is 19 residues.

The chain couples TRBV10-2 to TRBJ2-7; 11 bases line up with TRBD2. V dropped 6 bases and J dropped 2; count of bases not matched to a gene: 6. Germline V lookup: CDR1 WSHSY, CDR2 SAAADI. The CDR3 has 15 residues. The CDR3 nucleotides read TGCGCCAGCAGATCCCCGACTAGCGGGGCCTACGAGCAGTACTTC. This translates into CASRSPTSGAYEQYF.

This rearrangement joins TRBV13 to TRBJ1-6, with D possibly matching TRBD1 (6 bases). The CDR3 covers 14 residues. V gave up 5 bases and J gave up 10 bases, with 15 bases separating them. The germline V gene encodes CDR1 PRHDT and CDR2 FYEKMQ (reference sequence). CDR3 region: CASSPRGEGSPLHF. Written as DNA, the CDR3 is TGTGCCAGCAGCCCAAGGGGGGAGGGATCACCCCTCCACTTT.

The V gene is TRBV30, the J gene TRBJ2-3; 10 bases agree with TRBD1. V lost 0 bases, J lost 0 bases, and 12 bases stayed unmatched. The CDR3 spans 19 residues. The germline gives CDR1 GTSNPN, CDR2 SVGIG (reference sequence). This chain's CDR3 is CAWSVRWGQGKDSTDTQYF. In DNA, the CDR3 is TGTGCCTGGAGTGTACGGTGGGGACAGGGGAAGGACAGCACAGATACGCAGTATTTT.

The chain links TRBV9 to TRBJ1-5; 9 positions match TRBD1. The germline CDR1 and CDR2 sequences are SGDLS and YYNGEE. The CDR3 has 15 amino acids. J lost 6 bases, V lost 3 bases, and 7 bases had no gene match. The CDR3 region has the DNA TGTGCCAGCAGCGAGGGGACAGGGTGGCGTCAGCCCCAGCATTTT. It yields the protein CASSEGTGWRQPQHF.

The chain combines TRBV2 with TRBJ2-7; 9 bases agree with TRBD1. With 6 bases clipped from V and 7 bases from J, the junction kept 7 bases outside the gene matches. CDR1 is SNHLY and CDR2 is FYNNEI in the germline V gene. The CDR3 is 13 amino acids. This chain's CDR3 is CASSTGGGGEQYF. CDR3 DNA sequence: TGTGCCAGCAGCACAGGGGGCGGTGGAGAGCAGTACTTC.

Only a few counts were recorded for this clone. This chain uses TRBV7-9 with TRBJ1-5, with 9 bases matching TRBD1. The CDR3 consists of 15 residues. Per the germline V gene, CDR1 is SEHNR and CDR2 is FQNEAQ (reference sequence). The junction had 3 bases not matched to a gene; V was cut back by 1 base and J by 5 bases. The CDR3 nucleotides are TGTGCCAGCAGCTTAGAGGGACAGGGTCATCAGCCCCAGCATTTT. Protein product: CASSLEGQGHQPQHF.

This clone was counted between two and nine times. V usage is TRBV6-1 and J usage is TRBJ2-3; 9 bases are a match to TRBD2. The CDR3 is 15 amino acids. The V and J ends lost 8 bases and 4 bases, in that order; junction bases with no gene match: 10. The germline gives CDR1 MNHNS, CDR2 SASEGT. The CDR3 loop is CASGAGGGAPDTQYF. DNA for the CDR3: TGTGCCAGCGGGGCGGGGGGGGGCGCCCCAGATACGCAGTATTTT.

This sequence joins TRBV10-3 and TRBJ2-7; perhaps TRBD2 as D (6 bases). V gave up 6 bases and J gave up 1 base, with 7 bases separating them. Germline CDR1 reads ENHRY; CDR2 reads SYGVKD. This CDR3 has 12 residues. This CDR3 reads CAIRGGSYEQYF. The CDR3, as DNA: TGTGCCATCAGGGGGGGATCCTACGAGCAGTACTTC.

The chain links TRBV6-5 to TRBJ2-3; 8 nucleotides line up with TRBD1. The junction had 11 bases not matched to a gene; V was cut back by 6 bases and J by 6 bases. In germline, CDR1 is MNHEY, CDR2 SVGAGI. The CDR3 sequence is 15 residues long. The CDR3 nucleotides are TGTGCCAGCAGAATGGCGGACAGGGTATTGGATACGCAGTATTTT. Its protein product is CASRMADRVLDTQYF.